This T cell receptor (beta chain) was profiled in a study of T cell changes during pregnancy in multiple sclerosis (dated by TCRdb to between 2018 and 2020). Study-level background: In women with multiple sclerosis, the researchers looked at how the T cell repertoire shifted as pregnancy progressed.

The cysteine opens and the phenylalanine closes a CDR3 of 15 amino acids. The CDR3 DNA has 45 bases and is translated from base 1. Taken from the germline V gene, the CDR1 and CDR2 loops are MGHRA and YSYEKL. Trimming at the junction amounts to 2 bases on V and 5 bases on J, and the germline ends lie 15 bases apart. The library was produced with the immunoSEQ multiplex PCR assay. TCRdb obtained this table from immuneACCESS and retained in-frame rearrangements with V and J assigned. These tables miss some clones; where compared with another copy, unresolved V genes account for less than half of the shortfall, and the remainder is unexplained. This sample holds approximately 45,000 clones; around 90% were observed only once. 2.9% of the sample is held by the ten biggest clonotypes. For this clone: Its recognized antigen is unknown. It has no much larger one-base neighbor in the sample; base qualities were not kept.

This chain is built from TRBV4-1 and TRBJ1-2, with a weak D call of TRBD1 (6 bases match). Here the sequenced sample was CD8+ T cells from peripheral blood mononuclear cells, taken in the second trimester of pregnancy. This clonotype was obtained from a female donor with multiple sclerosis, enrolled in a pregnancy study. The sequenced DNA is TGCGCCAGCAGCCAAATTCGGACAGCTTCGTATGGCTACACCTTC. Its protein product is CASSQIRTASYGYTF.